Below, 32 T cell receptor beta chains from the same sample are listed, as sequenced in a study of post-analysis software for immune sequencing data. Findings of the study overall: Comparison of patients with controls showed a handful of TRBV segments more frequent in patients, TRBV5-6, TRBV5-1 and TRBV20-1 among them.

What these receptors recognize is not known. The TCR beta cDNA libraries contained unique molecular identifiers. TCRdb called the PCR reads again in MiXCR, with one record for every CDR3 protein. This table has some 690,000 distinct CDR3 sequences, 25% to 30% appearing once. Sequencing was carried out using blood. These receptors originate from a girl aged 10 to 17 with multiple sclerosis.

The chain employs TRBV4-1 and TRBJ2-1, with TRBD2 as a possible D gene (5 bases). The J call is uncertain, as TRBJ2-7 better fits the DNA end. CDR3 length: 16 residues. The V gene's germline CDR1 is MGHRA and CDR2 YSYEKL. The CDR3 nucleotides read TGCGCCAGCAGCCCCGAGGGAGACCTTTTATACAATGAGCAGTACTTC. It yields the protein CASSPEGDLLYNEQYF.

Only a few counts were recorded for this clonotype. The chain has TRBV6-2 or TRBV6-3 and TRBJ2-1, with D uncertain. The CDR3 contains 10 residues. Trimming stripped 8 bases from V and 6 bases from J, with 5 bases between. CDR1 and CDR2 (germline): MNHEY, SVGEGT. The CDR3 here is CASGLNEQFF. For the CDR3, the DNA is TGTGCCAGCGGGCTCAATGAGCAGTTCTTC.

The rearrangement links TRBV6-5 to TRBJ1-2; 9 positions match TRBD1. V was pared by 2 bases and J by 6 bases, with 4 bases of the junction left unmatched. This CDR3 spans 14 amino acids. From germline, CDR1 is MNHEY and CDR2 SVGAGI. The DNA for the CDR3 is TGTGCCAGCAGTTACCTAACAGGGGGCGATGGCTACACCTTC. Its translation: CASSYLTGGDGYTF.

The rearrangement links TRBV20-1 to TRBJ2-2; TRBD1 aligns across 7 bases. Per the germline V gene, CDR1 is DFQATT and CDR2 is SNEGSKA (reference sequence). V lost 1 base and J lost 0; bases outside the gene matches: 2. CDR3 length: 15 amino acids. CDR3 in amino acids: CSARVQGANTGELFF. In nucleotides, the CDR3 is TGCAGTGCTAGAGTGCAGGGGGCGAACACCGGGGAGCTGTTTTTT.

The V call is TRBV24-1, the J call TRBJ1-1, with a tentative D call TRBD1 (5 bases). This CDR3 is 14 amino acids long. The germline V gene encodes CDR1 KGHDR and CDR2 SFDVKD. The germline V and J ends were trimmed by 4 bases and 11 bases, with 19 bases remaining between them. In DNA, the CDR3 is TGTGCCACCAGTGACGGACCCGGGCGGGACGTGGCTTTCTTT. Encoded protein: CATSDGPGRDVAFF.

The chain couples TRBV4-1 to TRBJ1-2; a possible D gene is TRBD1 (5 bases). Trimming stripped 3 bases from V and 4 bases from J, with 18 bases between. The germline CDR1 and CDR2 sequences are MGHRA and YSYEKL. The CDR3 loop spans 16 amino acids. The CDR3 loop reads CASSHPTQGAAYGYTF. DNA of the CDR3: TGCGCCAGCAGCCATCCGACCCAAGGGGCCGCCTATGGCTACACCTTC.

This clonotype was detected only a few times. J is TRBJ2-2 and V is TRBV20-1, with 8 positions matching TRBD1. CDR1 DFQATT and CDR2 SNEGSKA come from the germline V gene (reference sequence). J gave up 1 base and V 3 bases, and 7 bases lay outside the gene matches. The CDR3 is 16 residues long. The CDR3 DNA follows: TGCAGTGCTAGGCGCCAGGGGGCTAGGAACACCGGGGAGCTGTTTTTT. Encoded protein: CSARRQGARNTGELFF.

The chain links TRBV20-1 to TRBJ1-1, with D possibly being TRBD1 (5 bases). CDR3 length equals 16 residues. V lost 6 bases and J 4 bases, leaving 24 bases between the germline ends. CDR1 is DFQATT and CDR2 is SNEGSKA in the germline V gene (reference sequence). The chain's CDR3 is CSARRWDERRGTEAFF. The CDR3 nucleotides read TGCAGTGCCCGGCGGTGGGACGAGAGGCGGGGCACTGAAGCTTTCTTT.

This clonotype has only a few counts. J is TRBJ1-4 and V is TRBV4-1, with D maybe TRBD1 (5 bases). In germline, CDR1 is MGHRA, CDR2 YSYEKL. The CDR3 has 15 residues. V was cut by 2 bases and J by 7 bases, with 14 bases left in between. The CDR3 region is CASSQSSGVGEKLFF. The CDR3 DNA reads TGCGCCAGCAGCCAAAGTTCGGGGGTTGGTGAAAAACTGTTTTTT.

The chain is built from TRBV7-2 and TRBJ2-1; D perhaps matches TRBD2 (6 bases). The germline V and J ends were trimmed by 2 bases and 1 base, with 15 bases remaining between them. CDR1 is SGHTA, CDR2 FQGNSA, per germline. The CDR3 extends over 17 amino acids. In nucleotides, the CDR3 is TGTGCCAGCAGCTTAAATGGGGGGAGTACGTCCTACAATGAGCAGTTCTTC. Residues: CASSLNGGSTSYNEQFF.

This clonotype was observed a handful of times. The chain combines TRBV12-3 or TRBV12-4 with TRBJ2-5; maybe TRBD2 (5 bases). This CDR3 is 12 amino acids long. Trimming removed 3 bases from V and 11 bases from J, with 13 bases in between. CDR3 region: CASSFYKGLQYF. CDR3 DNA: TGTGCCAGCAGTTTTTATAAAGGACTTCAGTACTTC.

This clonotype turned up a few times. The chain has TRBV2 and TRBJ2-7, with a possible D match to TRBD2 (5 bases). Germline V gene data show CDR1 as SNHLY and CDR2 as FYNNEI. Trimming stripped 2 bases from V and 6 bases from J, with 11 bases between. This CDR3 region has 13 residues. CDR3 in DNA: TGTGCCAGCAGTGAACGGGGTCTCCTCGAGCAGTACTTC. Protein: CASSERGLLEQYF.

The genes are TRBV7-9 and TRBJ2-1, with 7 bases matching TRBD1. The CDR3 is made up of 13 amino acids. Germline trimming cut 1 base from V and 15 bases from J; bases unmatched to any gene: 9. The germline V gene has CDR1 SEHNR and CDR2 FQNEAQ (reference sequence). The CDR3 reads CASSLGRTGVRFF. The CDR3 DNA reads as TGTGCCAGCAGCTTAGGGAGGACAGGTGTTAGGTTCTTC. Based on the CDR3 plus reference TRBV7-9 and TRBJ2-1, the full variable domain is DTGVSQNPRHKITKRGQNVTFRCDPISEHNRLYWYRQTLGQGPEFLTYFQNEAQLEKSRLLSDRFSAERPKGSFSTLEIQRTEQGDSAMYLCASSLGRTGVRFFGPGTRLTVL.

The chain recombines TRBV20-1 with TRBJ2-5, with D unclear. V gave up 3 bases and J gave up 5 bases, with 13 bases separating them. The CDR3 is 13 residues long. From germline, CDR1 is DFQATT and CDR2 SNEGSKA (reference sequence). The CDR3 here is CSASVVVGETQYF. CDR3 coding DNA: TGCAGTGCTAGTGTGGTGGTCGGGGAGACCCAGTACTTC.

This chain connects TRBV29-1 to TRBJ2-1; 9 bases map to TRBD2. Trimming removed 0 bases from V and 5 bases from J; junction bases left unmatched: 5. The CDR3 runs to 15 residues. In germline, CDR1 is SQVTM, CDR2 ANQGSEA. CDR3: CSVEDRRLADNEQFF. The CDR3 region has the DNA TGCAGCGTTGAAGATAGGAGACTAGCGGACAATGAGCAGTTCTTC.

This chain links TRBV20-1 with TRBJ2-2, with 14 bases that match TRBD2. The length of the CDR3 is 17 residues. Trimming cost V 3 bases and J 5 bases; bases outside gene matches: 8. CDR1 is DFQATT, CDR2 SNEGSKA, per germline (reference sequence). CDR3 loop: CSARTGLAGAGTGELFF. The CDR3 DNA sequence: TGCAGTGCTAGGACGGGACTAGCGGGAGCCGGGACCGGGGAGCTGTTTTTT.

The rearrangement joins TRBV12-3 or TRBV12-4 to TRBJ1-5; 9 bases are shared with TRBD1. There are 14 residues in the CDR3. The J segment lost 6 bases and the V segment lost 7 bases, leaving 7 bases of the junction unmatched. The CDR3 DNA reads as TGTGCCAGCAAAGGAGGACAGGGGCGTCAGCCCCAGCATTTT. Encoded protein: CASKGGQGRQPQHF.

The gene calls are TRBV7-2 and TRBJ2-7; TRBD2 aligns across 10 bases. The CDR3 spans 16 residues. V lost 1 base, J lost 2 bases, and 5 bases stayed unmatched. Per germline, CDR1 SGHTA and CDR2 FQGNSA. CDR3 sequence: CASSLDRTSGTYEQYF. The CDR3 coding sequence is TGTGCCAGCAGCTTAGATCGGACTAGCGGAACCTACGAGCAGTACTTC.

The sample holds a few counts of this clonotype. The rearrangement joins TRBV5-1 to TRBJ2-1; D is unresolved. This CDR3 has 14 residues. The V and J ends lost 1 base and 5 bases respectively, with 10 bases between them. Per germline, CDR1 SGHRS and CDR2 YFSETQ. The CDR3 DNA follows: TGCGCCAGCAGCTTGTGGGATGAAAACAATGAGCAGTTCTTC. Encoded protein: CASSLWDENNEQFF. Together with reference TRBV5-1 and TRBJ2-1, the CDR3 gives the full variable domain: KAGVTQTPRYLIKTRGQQVTLSCSPISGHRSVSWYQQTPGQGLQFLFEYFSETQRNKGNFPGRFSGRQFSNSRSEMNVSTLELGDSALYLCASSLWDENNEQFFGPGTRLTVL.

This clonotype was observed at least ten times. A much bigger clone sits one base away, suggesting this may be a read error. CDR3 amino acids: CSVEVTLNEQYF. CDR3 nucleotide sequence: TGCAGCGTTGAAGTGACCCTTAATGAGCAGTACTTC. The rearrangement joins TRBV29-1 to TRBJ2-5; D remains unclear. CDR1 SQVTM and CDR2 ANQGSEA come from the germline V gene. This CDR3 has 12 amino acids. Trimming removed 1 base from V and 11 bases from J, with 14 bases in between. Variable domain in full (rest from reference TRBV29-1 and TRBJ2-5): SAVISQKPSRDICQRGTSLTIQCQVDSQVTMMFWYRQQPGQSLTLIATANQGSEATYESGFVIDKFPISRPNLTFSTLTVSNMSPEDSSIYLCSVEVTLNEQYFGPGTRLLVL.

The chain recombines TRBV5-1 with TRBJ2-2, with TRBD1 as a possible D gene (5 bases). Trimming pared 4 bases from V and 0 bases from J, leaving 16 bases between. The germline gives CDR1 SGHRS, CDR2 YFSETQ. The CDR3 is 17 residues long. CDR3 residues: CASSPRQTPTNTGELFF. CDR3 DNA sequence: TGCGCCAGCAGCCCCCGACAGACACCCACGAACACCGGGGAGCTGTTTTTT.

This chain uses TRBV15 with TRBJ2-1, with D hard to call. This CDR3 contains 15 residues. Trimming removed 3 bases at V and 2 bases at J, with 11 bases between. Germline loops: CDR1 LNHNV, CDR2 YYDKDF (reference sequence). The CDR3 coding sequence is TGTGCCACCAGCAGTCCCGGCGGACCCTACAATGAGCAGTTCTTC. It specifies CATSSPGGPYNEQFF.

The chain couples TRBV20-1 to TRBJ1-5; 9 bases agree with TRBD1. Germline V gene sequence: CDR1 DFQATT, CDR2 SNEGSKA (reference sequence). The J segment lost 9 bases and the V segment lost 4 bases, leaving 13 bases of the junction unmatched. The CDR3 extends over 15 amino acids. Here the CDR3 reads CSAIETGGQWGPQHF. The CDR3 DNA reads TGCAGTGCTATCGAGACAGGGGGTCAGTGGGGGCCCCAGCATTTT.

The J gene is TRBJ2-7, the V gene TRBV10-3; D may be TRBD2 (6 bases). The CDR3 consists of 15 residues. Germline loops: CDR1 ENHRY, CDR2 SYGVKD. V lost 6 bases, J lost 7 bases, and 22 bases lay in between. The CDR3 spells CAIRTRDGLPREQYF. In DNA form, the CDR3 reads TGTGCCATCAGGACTAGGGACGGGCTCCCTAGGGAGCAGTACTTC.

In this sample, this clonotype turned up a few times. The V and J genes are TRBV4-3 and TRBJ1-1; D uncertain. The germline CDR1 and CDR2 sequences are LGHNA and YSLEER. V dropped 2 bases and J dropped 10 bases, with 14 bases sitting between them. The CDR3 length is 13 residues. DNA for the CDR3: TGCGCCAGCAGCCAATTGGCGGGGTCGACAGCTTTCTTT. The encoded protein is CASSQLAGSTAFF.

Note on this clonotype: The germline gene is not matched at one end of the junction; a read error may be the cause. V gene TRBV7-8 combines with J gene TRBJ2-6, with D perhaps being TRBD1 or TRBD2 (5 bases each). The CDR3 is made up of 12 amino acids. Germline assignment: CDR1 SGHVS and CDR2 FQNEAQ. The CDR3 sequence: CASRFGANVPTF. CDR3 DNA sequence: TGTGCCAGCAGGTTCGGGGCCAACGTCCCGACTTTC. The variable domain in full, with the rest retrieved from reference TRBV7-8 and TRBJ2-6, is GAGVSQSPRYKVAKRGQDVALRCDPISGHVSLFWYQQALGQGPEFLTYFQNEAQLDKSGLPSDRFFAERPEGSVSTLKIQRTQQEDSAVYLCASRFGANVPTFGAGSRLTVL.

CDR3 residues: CASSAWGGGWGEQFF. CDR3 DNA sequence: TGTGCCAGCAGCGCCTGGGGGGGGGGATGGGGTGAGCAGTTCTTC. This chain uses TRBV9 with TRBJ2-1, with 7 bases fitting TRBD2. This CDR3 has 15 residues. J was trimmed by 9 bases and V by 3 bases; bases with no gene match: 12. The germline CDR1 and CDR2 sequences are SGDLS and YYNGEE.

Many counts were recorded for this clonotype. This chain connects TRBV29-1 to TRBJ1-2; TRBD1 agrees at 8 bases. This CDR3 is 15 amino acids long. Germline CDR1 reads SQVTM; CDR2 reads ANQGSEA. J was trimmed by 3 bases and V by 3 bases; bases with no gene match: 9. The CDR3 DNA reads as TGCAGCGTTGATTGGCCCTCACAGGGGGACTATGGCTACACCTTC. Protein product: CSVDWPSQGDYGYTF.

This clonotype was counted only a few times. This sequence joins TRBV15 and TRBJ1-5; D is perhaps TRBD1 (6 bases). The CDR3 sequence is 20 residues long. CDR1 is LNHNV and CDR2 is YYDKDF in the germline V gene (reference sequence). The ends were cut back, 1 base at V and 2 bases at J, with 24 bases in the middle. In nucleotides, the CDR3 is TGTGCCACCAGCAGAGGGTACCGGGACACCGTAGTATGGGGCAATCAGCCCCAGCATTTT. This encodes CATSRGYRDTVVWGNQPQHF.

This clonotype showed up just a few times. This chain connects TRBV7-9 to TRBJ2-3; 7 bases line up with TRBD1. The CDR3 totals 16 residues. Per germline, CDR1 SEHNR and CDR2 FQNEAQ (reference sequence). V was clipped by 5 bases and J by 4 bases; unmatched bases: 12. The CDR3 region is CASSRIRQQGSDTQYF. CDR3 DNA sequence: TGTGCCAGCAGCAGGATACGCCAACAGGGGTCAGATACGCAGTATTTT.

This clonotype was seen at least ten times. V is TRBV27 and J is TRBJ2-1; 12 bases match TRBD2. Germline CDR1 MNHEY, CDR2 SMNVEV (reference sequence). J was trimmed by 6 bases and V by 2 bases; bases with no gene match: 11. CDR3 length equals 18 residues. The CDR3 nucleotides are TGTGCCAGCAGTTTAAAGAGACTAGCGGGAGAGAGGAGCAATGAGCAGTTCTTC. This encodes CASSLKRLAGERSNEQFF.

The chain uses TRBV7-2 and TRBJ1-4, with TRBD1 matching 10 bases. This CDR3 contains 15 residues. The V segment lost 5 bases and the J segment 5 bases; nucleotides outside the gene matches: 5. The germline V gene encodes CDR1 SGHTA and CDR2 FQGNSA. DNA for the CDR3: TGTGCCAGCAGCGCCGGGGACAGGGGAAATGAAAAACTGTTTTTT. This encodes CASSAGDRGNEKLFF.